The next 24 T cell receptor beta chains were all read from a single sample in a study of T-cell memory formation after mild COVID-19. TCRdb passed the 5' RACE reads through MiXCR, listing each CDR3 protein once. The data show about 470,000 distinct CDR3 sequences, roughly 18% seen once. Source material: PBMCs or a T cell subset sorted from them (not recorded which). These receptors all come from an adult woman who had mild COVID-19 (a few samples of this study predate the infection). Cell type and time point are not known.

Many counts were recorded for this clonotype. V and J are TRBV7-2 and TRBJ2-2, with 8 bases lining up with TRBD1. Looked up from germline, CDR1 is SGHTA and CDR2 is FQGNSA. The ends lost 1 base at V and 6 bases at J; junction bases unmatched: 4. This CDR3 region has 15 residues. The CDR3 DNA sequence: TGTGCCAGCAGCTTAGTTGGGGACAGGCCCGGGGAGCTGTTTTTT. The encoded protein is CASSLVGDRPGELFF.

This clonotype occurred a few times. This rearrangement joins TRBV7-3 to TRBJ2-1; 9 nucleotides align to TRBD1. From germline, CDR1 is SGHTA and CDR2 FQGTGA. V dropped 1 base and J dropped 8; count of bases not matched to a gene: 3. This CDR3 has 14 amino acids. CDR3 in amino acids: CASSLRDRVYEQFF. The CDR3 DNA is TGTGCCAGCAGCTTAAGGGACAGGGTGTATGAGCAGTTCTTC.

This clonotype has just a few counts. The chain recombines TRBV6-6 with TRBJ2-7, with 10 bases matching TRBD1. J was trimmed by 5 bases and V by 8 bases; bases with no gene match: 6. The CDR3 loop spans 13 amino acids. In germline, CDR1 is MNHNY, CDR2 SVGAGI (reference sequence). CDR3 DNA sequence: TGTGCCAGCGGACGGGACAGGGGCCACGAGCAGTACTTC. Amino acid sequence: CASGRDRGHEQYF.

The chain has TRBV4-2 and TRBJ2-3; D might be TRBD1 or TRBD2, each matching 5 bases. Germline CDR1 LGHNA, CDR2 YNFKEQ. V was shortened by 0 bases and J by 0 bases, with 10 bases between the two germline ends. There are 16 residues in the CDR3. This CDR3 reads CASSQDVGASTDTQYF. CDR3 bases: TGTGCCAGCAGCCAAGACGTCGGGGCTAGCACAGATACGCAGTATTTT.

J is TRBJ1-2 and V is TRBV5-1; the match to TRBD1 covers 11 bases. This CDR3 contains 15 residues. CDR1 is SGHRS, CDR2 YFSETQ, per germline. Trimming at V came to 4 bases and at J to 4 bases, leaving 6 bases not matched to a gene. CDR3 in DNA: TGCGCCAGCAGCACATGGACAGGGGGCGGCTATGGCTACACCTTC. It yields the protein CASSTWTGGGYGYTF.

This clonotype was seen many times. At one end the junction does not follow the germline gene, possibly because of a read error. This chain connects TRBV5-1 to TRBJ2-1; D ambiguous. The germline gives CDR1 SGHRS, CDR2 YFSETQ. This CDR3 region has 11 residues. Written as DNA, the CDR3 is TGTGCCAGCAGTTCGCGTGGTGAGCAGTTCTTC. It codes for CASSSRGEQFF. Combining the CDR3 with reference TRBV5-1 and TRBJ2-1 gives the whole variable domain KAGVTQTPRYLIKTRGQQVTLSCSPISGHRSVSWYQQTPGQGLQFLFEYFSETQRNKGNFPGRFSGRQFSNSRSEMNVSTLELGDSALYLCASSSRGEQFFGPGTRLTVL.

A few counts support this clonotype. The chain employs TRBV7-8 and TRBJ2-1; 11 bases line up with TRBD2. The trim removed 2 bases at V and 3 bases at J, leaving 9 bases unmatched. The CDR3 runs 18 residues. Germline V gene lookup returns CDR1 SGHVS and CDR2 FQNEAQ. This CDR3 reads CASSLTDSSGGHYNEQFF. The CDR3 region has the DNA TGTGCCAGCAGCTTAACAGATTCTAGCGGGGGGCACTACAATGAGCAGTTCTTC. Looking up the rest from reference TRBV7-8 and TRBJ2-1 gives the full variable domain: GAGVSQSPRYKVAKRGQDVALRCDPISGHVSLFWYQQALGQGPEFLTYFQNEAQLDKSGLPSDRFFAERPEGSVSTLKIQRTQQEDSAVYLCASSLTDSSGGHYNEQFFGPGTRLTVL.

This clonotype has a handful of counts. DNA for the CDR3: TGTGCCAGCAGTCAAACCTCCGGGACAGGGAGAACTGAAGCTTTCTTT. As protein: CASSQTSGTGRTEAFF. This chain connects TRBV7-9 to TRBJ1-1; TRBD1 matches at 9 bases. The germline CDR1 and CDR2 sequences are SEHNR and FQNEAQ (reference sequence). J was trimmed by 5 bases and V by 6 bases; bases with no gene match: 13. The CDR3 runs 16 residues.

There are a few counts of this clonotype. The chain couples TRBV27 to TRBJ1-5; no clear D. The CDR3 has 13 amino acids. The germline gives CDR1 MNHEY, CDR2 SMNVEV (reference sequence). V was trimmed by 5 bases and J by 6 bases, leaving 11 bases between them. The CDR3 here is CASSPGPGQPQHF. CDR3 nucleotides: TGTGCCAGCAGTCCGGGCCCGGGTCAGCCCCAGCATTTT.

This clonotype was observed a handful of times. This CDR3 reads CASSPLAGENTGELFF. DNA of the CDR3: TGTGCCAGCAGCCCACTAGCGGGCGAGAACACCGGGGAGCTGTTTTTT. The chain carries TRBV9 and TRBJ2-2, with 9 bases aligning to TRBD2. V shed 4 bases and J 1 base; nucleotides not matched to a gene: 5. Germline-derived CDR1 and CDR2 are SGDLS and YYNGEE. This CDR3 contains 16 residues.

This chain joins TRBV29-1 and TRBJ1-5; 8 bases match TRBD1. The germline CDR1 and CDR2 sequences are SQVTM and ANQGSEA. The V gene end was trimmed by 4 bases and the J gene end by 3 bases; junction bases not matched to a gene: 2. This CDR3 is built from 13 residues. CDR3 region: CSVARGLNQPQHF. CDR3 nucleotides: TGCAGCGTTGCCAGGGGGCTCAATCAGCCCCAGCATTTT.

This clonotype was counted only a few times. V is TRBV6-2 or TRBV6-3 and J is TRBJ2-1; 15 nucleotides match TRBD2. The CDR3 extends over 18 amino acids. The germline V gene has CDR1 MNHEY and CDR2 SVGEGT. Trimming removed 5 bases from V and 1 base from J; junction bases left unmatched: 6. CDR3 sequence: CASSDGTSGRSSYNEQFF. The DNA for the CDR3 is TGTGCCAGCAGTGACGGGACTAGCGGGAGGTCTTCCTACAATGAGCAGTTCTTC.

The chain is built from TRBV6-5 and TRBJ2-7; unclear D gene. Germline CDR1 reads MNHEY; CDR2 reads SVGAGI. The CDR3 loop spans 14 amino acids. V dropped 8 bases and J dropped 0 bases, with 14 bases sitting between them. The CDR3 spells CASPLVRCSYEQYF. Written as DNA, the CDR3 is TGTGCCAGCCCACTGGTTCGGTGCTCCTACGAGCAGTACTTC.

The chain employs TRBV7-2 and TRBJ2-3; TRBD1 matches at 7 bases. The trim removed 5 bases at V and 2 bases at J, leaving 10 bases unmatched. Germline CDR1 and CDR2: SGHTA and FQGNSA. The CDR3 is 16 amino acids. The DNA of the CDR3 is TGTGCCAGCAGCCGAACAGGGGCCCGACACACAGATACGCAGTATTTT. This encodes CASSRTGARHTDTQYF.

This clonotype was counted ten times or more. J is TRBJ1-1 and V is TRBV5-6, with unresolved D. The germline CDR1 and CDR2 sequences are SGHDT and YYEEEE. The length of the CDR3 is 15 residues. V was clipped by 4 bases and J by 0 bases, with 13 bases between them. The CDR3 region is CASSPGSPLNTEAFF. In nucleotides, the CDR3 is TGTGCCAGCAGCCCCGGCTCGCCCTTGAACACTGAAGCTTTCTTT.

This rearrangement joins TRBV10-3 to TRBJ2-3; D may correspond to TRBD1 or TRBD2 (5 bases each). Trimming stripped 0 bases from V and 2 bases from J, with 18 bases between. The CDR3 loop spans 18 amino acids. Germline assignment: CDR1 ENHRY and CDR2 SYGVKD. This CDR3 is CAISESRGRGEITDTQYF. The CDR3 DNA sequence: TGTGCCATCAGTGAGTCGAGAGGGCGAGGGGAGATCACAGATACGCAGTATTTT.

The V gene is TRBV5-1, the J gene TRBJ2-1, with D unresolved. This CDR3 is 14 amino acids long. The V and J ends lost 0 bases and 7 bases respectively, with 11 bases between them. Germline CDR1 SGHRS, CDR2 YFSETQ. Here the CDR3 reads CASSLVWGNNEQFF. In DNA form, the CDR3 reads TGCGCCAGCAGCTTGGTATGGGGAAATAATGAGCAGTTCTTC.

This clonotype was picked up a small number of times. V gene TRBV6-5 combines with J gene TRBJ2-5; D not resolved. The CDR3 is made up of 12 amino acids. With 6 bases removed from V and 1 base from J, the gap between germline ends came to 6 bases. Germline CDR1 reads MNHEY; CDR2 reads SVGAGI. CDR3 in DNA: TGTGCCAGCAGAGAAACCCAAGAGACCCAGTACTTC. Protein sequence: CASRETQETQYF.

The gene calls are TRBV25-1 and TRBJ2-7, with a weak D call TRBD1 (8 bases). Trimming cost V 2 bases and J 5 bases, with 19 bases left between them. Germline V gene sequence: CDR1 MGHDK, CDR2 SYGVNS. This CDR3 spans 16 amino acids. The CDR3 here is CASSEPLGQGGDEQYF. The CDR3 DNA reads TGTGCCAGCAGTGAACCTCTAGGACAGGGAGGGGACGAGCAGTACTTC.

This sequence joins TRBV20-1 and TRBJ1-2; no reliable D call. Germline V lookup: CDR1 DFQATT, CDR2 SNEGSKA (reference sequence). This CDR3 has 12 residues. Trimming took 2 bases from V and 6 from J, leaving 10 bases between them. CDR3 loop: CSARPPGDGYTF. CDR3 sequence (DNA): TGCAGTGCTAGACCCCCGGGAGATGGCTACACCTTC.

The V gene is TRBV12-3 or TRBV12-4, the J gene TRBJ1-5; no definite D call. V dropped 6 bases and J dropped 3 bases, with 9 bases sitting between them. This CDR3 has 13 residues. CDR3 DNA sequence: TGTGCCAGCAGGCGACATAACAATCAGCCCCAGCATTTT. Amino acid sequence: CASRRHNNQPQHF.

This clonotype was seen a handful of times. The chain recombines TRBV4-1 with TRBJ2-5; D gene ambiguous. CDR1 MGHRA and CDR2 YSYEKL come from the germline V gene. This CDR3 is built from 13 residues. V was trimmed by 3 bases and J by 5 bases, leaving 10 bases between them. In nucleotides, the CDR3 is TGCGCCAGCAGCCAGGCCACGTATGAGACCCAGTACTTC. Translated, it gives CASSQATYETQYF.

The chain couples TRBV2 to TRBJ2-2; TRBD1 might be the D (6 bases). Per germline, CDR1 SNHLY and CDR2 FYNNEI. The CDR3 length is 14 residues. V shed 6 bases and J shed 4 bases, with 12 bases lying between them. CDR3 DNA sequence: TGTGCCAGCAGCCCCACGACAGGCACCGGGGAGCTGTTTTTT. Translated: CASSPTTGTGELFF. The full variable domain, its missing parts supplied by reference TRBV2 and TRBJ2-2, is EPEVTQTPSHQVTQMGQEVILRCVPISNHLYFYWYRQILGQKVEFLVSFYNNEISEKSEIFDDQFSVERPDGSNFTLKIRSTKLEDSAMYFCASSPTTGTGELFFGEGSRLTVL.

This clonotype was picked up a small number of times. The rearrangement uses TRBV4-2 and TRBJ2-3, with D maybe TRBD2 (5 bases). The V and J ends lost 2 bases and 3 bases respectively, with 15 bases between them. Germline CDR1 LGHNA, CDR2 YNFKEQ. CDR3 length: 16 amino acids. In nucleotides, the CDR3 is TGTGCCAGCAGCCAAAATCGGGCGGGTAGGACAGATACGCAGTATTTT. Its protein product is CASSQNRAGRTDTQYF.